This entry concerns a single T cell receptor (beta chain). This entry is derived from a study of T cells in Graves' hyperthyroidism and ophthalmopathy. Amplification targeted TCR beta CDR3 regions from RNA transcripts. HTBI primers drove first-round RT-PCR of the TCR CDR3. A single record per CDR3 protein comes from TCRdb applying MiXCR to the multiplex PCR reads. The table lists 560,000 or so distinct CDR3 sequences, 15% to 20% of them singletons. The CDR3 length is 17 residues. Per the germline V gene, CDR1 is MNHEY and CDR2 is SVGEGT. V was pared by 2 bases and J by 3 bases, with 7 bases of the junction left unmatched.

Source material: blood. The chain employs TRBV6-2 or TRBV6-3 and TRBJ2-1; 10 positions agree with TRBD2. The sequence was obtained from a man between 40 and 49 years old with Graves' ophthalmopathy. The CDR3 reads CASSYLASGGNYNEQFF. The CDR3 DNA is TGTGCCAGCAGTTACCTGGCTAGCGGGGGAAACTACAATGAGCAGTTCTTC.